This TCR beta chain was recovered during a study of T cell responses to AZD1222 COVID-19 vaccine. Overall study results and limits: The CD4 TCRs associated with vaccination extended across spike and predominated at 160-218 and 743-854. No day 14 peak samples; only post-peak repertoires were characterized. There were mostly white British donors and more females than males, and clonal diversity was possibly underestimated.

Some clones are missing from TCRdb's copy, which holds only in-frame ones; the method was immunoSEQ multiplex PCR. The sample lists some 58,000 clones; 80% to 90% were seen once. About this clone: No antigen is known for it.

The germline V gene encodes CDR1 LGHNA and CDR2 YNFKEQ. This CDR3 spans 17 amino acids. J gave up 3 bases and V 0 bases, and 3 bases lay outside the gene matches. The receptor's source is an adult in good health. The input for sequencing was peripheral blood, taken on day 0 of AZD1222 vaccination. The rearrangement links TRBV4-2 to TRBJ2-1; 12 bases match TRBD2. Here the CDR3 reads CASSQESTSGGYNEQFF. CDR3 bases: TGTGCCAGCAGCCAAGAGTCGACTAGCGGGGGCTACAATGAGCAGTTCTTC.